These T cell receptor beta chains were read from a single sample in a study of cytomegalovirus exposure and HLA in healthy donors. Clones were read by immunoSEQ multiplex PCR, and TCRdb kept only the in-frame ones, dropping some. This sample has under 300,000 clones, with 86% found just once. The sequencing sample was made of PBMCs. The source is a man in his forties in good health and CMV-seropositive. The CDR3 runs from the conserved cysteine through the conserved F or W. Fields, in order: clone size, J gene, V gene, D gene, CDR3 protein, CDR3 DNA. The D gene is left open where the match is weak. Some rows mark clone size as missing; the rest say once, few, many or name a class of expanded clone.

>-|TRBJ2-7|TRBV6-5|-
CASSYFRGSYEQYF
TGTGCCAGCAGTTACTTCAGGGGCTCCTACGAGCAGTACTTC
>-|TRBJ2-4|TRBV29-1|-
CSVSQGLAKNIQYF
TGCAGCGTTTCCCAGGGACTAGCCAAAAACATTCAGTACTTC
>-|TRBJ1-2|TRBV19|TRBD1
CASSLRDSNYGYTF
TGTGCCAGTAGTCTCCGGGACAGTAACTATGGCTACACCTTC
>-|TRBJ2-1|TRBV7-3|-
CASSLTPSSYNEQFF
TGTGCCAGCAGCTTAACGCCCAGCTCCTACAATGAGCAGTTCTTC
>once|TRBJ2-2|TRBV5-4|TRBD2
CASSFGTSGTGELFF
TGTGCCAGCAGCTTTGGGACTAGTGGAACCGGGGAGCTGTTTTTT
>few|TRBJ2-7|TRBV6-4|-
CASSPGAYSYEQYF
TGTGCCAGCAGCCCTGGGGCCTACTCCTACGAGCAGTACTTC
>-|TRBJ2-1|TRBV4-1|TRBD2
CASSQEALAGVNEQFF
TGCGCCAGCAGCCAAGAGGCCCTAGCGGGAGTAAATGAGCAGTTCTTC
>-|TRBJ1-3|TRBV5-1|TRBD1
CASQSGTAGNTIYF
TGCGCCAGCCAGTCGGGGACAGCTGGAAACACCATATATTTT
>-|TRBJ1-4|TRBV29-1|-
CSVRDTPNEKLFF
TGCAGCGTTCGGGACACCCCTAATGAAAAACTGTTTTTT
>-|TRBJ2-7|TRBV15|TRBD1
CATSRGAGGINEQYF
TGTGCCACCAGCAGAGGGGCAGGGGGTATCAACGAGCAGTACTTC
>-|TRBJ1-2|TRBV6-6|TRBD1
CASSYSGRGVAGYTF
TGTGCCAGCAGTTACTCCGGCAGGGGGGTGGCTGGCTACACCTTC
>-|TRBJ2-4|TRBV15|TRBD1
CATSTRRGQGLAKNIQYF
TGTGCCACCAGCACCCGCCGGGGACAGGGGCTAGCCAAAAACATTCAGTACTTC
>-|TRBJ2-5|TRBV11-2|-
CASSLVGSELETQYF
TGTGCCAGCAGCTTAGTCGGGAGTGAGTTAGAGACCCAGTACTTC
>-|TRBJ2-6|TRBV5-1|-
CASSLVVGHRSGANVLTF
TGCGCCAGCAGCTTGGTAGTAGGACACCGCTCTGGGGCCAACGTCCTGACTTTC
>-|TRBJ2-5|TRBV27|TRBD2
CASGGVREGETQYF
TGTGCCAGCGGTGGAGTCCGGGAGGGAGAGACCCAGTACTTC
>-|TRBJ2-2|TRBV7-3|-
CASSFFGSDTGELFF
TGTGCCAGCAGCTTTTTTGGTAGCGACACCGGGGAGCTGTTTTTT
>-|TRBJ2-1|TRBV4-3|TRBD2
CASSQVRAGGPASYNEQFF
TGCGCCAGCAGCCAAGTACGGGCGGGAGGCCCCGCCAGCTACAATGAGCAGTTCTTC
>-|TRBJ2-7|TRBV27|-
CASSLSPSHEQYF
TGTGCCAGCAGTTTATCGCCTAGCCACGAGCAGTACTTC
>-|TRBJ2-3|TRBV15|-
CATSRAGTADTQYF
TGTGCCACCAGCAGAGCGGGAACAGCAGATACGCAGTATTTT
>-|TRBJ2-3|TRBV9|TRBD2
CASSVELAANTDTQYF
TGTGCCAGCAGCGTAGAACTAGCGGCGAACACAGATACGCAGTATTTT
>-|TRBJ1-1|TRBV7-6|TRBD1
CASSHGQGADTEAFF
TGTGCCAGCAGCCATGGACAGGGGGCGGACACTGAAGCTTTCTTT
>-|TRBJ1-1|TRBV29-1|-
CSARSTEAFF
TGCAGCGCGAGGTCCACTGAAGCTTTCTTT
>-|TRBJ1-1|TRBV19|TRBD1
CASSIIRDSKNTEAFF
TGTGCCAGTAGTATTATCCGGGACAGCAAAAACACTGAAGCTTTCTTT
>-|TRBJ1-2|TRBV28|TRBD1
CASRRQGLNYGYTF
TGTGCCAGCAGAAGACAGGGCCTCAACTATGGCTACACCTTC
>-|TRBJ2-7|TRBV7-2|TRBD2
CASRPGLAGEQYF
TGTGCCAGCAGACCGGGACTAGCGGGTGAGCAGTACTTC
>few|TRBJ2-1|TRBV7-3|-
CASSLGGAGEQFF
TGTGCCAGCAGCCTTGGGGGGGCGGGTGAGCAGTTCTTC
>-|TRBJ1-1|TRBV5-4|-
CASSFRTKGTEAFF
TGTGCCAGCAGCTTCCGGACCAAGGGGACTGAAGCTTTCTTT
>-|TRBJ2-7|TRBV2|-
CASSDVAGSYEQYF
TGTGCCAGCAGCGACGTGGCAGGCTCCTACGAGCAGTACTTC
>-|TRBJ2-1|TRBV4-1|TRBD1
CASSHPGQGLDEQFF
TGCGCCAGCAGCCACCCGGGACAGGGGTTGGATGAGCAGTTCTTC
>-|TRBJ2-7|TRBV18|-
CASSPTRGAYEQYF
TGTGCCAGCTCACCCACCCGGGGGGCGTACGAGCAGTACTTC
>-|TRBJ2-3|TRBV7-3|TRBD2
CASSLIGLAGGGPDTQYF
TGTGCCAGCAGCTTAATAGGACTAGCGGGAGGGGGCCCAGATACGCAGTATTTT
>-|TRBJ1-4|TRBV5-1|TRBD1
CAGSPGTASNEKLFF
TGCGCCGGCAGCCCAGGGACAGCTTCTAATGAAAAACTGTTTTTT
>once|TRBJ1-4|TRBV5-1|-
CASSLVGSTNEKLFF
TGCGCCAGCAGCTTGGTCGGGTCGACTAATGAAAAACTGTTTTTT
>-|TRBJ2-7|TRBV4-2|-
CASSQDPAAYEQYF
TGTGCCAGCAGCCAAGATCCTGCGGCCTACGAGCAGTACTTC
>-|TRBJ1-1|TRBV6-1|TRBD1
CASSEAGTGDTEAFF
TGTGCCAGCAGTGAAGCGGGGACAGGGGACACTGAAGCTTTCTTT
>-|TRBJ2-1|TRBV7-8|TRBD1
CASSSDRDRGRNEQFF
TGTGCCAGCAGCTCCGACCGGGACAGGGGGCGCAATGAGCAGTTCTTC
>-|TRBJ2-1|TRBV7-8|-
CASSLGSGNEQFF
TGTGCCAGCAGCTTAGGATCAGGGAATGAGCAGTTCTTC
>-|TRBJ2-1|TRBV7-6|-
CASSLMVAAGEQFF
TGTGCCAGCAGCTTAATGGTAGCGGCAGGGGAGCAGTTCTTC
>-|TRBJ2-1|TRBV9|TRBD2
CASSGRLAGVQNEQFF
TGTGCCAGCAGCGGACGCCTAGCGGGAGTTCAGAATGAGCAGTTCTTC
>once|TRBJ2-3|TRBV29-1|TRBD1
CSVGRTGATTDTQYF
TGCAGCGTTGGAAGGACAGGGGCGACTACAGATACGCAGTATTTT
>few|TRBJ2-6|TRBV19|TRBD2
CASERGAGANVLTF
TGTGCCAGTGAGCGGGGAGCTGGGGCCAACGTCCTGACTTTC
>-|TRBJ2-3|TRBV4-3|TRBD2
CASSQDRLAGTDTQYF
TGCGCCAGCAGCCAAGATCGGCTAGCGGGGACAGATACGCAGTATTTT
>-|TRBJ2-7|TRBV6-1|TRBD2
CASPHGTSVYEQYF
TGTGCCAGCCCCCACGGGACTAGCGTCTACGAGCAGTACTTC
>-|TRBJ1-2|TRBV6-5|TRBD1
CASSPGQGGSYGYTF
TGTGCCAGCAGTCCCGGACAGGGGGGAAGCTATGGCTACACCTTC
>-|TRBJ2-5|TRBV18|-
CASSPRAGGETQYF
TGTGCCAGCTCACCCAGGGCCGGGGGAGAGACCCAGTACTTC
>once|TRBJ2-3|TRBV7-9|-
CASSSKDTQYF
TGTGCCAGCAGCTCTAAAGATACGCAGTATTTT
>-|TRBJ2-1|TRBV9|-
CASNARSSGNEQFF
TGTGCCAGCAACGCAAGGAGTAGCGGCAATGAGCAGTTCTTC
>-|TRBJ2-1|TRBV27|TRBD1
CASSLRDRGIDEQFF
TGTGCCAGCAGTTTAAGGGACAGGGGTATCGATGAGCAGTTCTTC
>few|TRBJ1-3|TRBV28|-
CASSDKFSGNTIYF
TGTGCCAGCAGTGACAAATTCTCTGGAAACACCATATATTTT
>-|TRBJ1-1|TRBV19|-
CASIGRLNTEAFF
TGTGCCAGTATAGGCAGACTCAACACTGAAGCTTTCTTT
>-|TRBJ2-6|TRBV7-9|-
CASSFIQGGSSGANVLTF
TGTGCCAGCAGCTTTATTCAGGGGGGTTCCTCTGGGGCCAACGTCCTGACTTTC
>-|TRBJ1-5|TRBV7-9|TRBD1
CASSLGGTADSQPQHF
TGTGCCAGCAGCTTAGGGGGGACAGCCGACAGTCAGCCCCAGCATTTT
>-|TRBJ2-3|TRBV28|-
CASSPPSLGTDTQYF
TGTGCCAGCAGTCCCCCCAGCCTCGGGACAGATACGCAGTATTTT
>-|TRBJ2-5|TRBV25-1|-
CASSGLTGKETQYF
TGTGCCAGCAGTGGATTAACAGGGAAAGAGACCCAGTACTTC
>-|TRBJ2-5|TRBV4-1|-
CASSQGQNQETQYF
TGCGCCAGCAGCCAGGGGCAAAACCAAGAGACCCAGTACTTC
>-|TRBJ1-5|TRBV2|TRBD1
CASRAGTARGNQPQHF
TGTGCCAGCAGGGCCGGGACAGCGCGCGGCAATCAGCCCCAGCATTTT